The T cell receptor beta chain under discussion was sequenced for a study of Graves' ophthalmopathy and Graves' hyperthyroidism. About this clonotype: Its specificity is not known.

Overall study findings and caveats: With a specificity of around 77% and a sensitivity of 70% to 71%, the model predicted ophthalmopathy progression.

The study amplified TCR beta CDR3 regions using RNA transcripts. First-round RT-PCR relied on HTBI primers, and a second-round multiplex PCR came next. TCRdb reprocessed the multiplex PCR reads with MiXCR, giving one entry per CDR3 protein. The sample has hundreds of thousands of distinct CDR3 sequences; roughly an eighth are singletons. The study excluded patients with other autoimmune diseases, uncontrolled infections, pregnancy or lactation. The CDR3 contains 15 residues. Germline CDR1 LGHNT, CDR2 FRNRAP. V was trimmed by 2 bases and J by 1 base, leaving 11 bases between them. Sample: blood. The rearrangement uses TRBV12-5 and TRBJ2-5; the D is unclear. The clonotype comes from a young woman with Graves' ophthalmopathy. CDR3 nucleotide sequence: TGTGCTAGTGGTTTGAGTGGACGAACCCAAGAGACCCAGTACTTC. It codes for CASGLSGRTQETQYF.